This entry lists 20 T cell receptor beta chains sequenced from one sample in a study of blood T cell repertoires in COVID-19. Generated by immunoSEQ multiplex PCR, the TCRdb table keeps only in-frame clones and is missing some. The sample includes about 210,000 clones, around 82% of them seen just once. Sequenced sample: peripheral blood. The source is a woman aged 35 to 49 with acute or convalescent COVID-19.

This chain uses TRBV19 with TRBJ1-4, with a weak D call TRBD1 (5 bases). The CDR3 has 17 residues. Germline values: CDR1 LNHDA, CDR2 SQIVND (reference sequence). Trimming removed 3 bases from V and 0 bases from J, with 14 bases in between. The CDR3 region is CASSIEDSFATNEKLFF. CDR3 DNA: TGTGCCAGTAGTATTGAAGACAGCTTTGCAACTAATGAAAAACTGTTTTTT.

The V and J genes are TRBV30 and TRBJ2-1, with 9 nucleotides matching TRBD2. Per germline, CDR1 GTSNPN and CDR2 SVGIG (reference sequence). J gave up 5 bases and V 3 bases, and 11 bases lay outside the gene matches. The CDR3 consists of 16 residues. The CDR3 reads CAWRTPTSGGNNEQFF. The CDR3 nucleotides read TGTGCCTGGAGGACTCCGACTAGCGGAGGAAACAATGAGCAGTTCTTC.

This clone showed up just a few times. The chain joins TRBV9 to TRBJ2-7, with 7 bases identical to TRBD1. Losses at the gene ends were 0 bases for V and 1 base for J; bases not matched to a gene: 7. This CDR3 is 16 amino acids long. The germline V gene has CDR1 SGDLS and CDR2 YYNGEE. In nucleotides, the CDR3 is TGTGCCAGCAGCGTAGGGACAGGAATTACTTCCTACGAGCAGTACTTC. This gives the protein CASSVGTGITSYEQYF.

The CDR3 coding sequence is TGCAGCGCCGCCCGGACAACAAAGAACACTGAAGCTTTCTTT. This translates into CSAARTTKNTEAFF. The rearrangement joins TRBV29-1 to TRBJ1-1; tentative D call: TRBD1 (5 bases). In germline, CDR1 is SQVTM, CDR2 ANQGSEA. The CDR3 loop spans 14 amino acids. Between the trimmed V and J ends, which lost 7 bases and 1 base, there was a span of 16 bases.

The V gene is TRBV19, the J gene TRBJ2-1; 14 bases line up with TRBD2. Trimming cost V 8 bases and J 8 bases; bases outside gene matches: 8. The CDR3 runs 15 residues. In germline, CDR1 is LNHDA, CDR2 SQIVND (reference sequence). In nucleotides, the CDR3 is TGTGCCAGTTTGACTAGCGGGAGGGCCGGAGATGAGCAGTTCTTC. It encodes CASLTSGRAGDEQFF.

The chain links TRBV3-1 (or the pseudogene TRBV3-2) to TRBJ1-5; weak D call: TRBD1 (6 bases). The CDR3 runs to 15 residues. Germline lookup yields CDR1 LGHDT and CDR2 YNNKEL (reference sequence). Trimming cost V 3 bases and J 2 bases, with 11 bases left between them. The CDR3 DNA follows: TGTGCCAGCAGCCAGGACAGTTCCCGCAATCAGCCCCAGCATTTT. The encoded protein is CASSQDSSRNQPQHF.

The V gene is TRBV30, the J gene TRBJ2-3, with D possibly TRBD2 on 6 matching bases. Trimming took off 1 base at V and 5 bases at J, with 16 bases between the two ends. The germline gives CDR1 GTSNPN, CDR2 SVGIG (reference sequence). The CDR3 loop spans 15 amino acids. The DNA of the CDR3 is TGTGCCTGGAGTGACCCCCGGGGGTTGAAAGATACGCAGTATTTT. It codes for CAWSDPRGLKDTQYF.

The CDR3 nucleotides are TGCGCCAGCAGCTTGATGAGACTAGCGGGAGTCTCCCCAGAGACCCAGTACTTC. This encodes CASSLMRLAGVSPETQYF. The chain combines TRBV5-1 with TRBJ2-5; 12 bases fit TRBD2. J lost 4 bases, V lost 1 base, and 11 bases had no gene match. The germline gives CDR1 SGHRS, CDR2 YFSETQ. The CDR3 loop spans 18 amino acids.

This clone was counted a single time. The CDR3 DNA sequence: TGTGCCAGCAGCTTATCGAGCGGGAGCTCCTACGAGCAGTACTTC. This encodes CASSLSSGSSYEQYF. The chain employs TRBV7-2 and TRBJ2-7, with 8 nucleotides matching TRBD2. Losses at the gene ends were 2 bases for V and 0 bases for J; bases not matched to a gene: 3. The CDR3 has 15 amino acids. Germline assignment: CDR1 SGHTA and CDR2 FQGNSA. Looking up the rest from reference TRBV7-2 and TRBJ2-7 gives the full variable domain: GAGVSQSPSNKVTEKGKDVELRCDPISGHTALYWYRQSLGQGLEFLIYFQGNSAPDKSGLPSDRFSAERTGGSVSTLTIQRTQQEDSAVYLCASSLSSGSSYEQYFGPGTRLTVT.

V and J are TRBV15 and TRBJ2-7; 7 bases are a match to TRBD2. V shed 1 base, J shed 2 bases, and the junction held 11 bases outside the gene matches. The CDR3 is 17 amino acids. Germline V gene data show CDR1 as LNHNV and CDR2 as YYDKDF (reference sequence). The CDR3 loop reads CATSRVIGSSGPYEQYF. CDR3 nucleotides: TGTGCCACCAGCAGAGTCATCGGATCTAGCGGTCCCTACGAGCAGTACTTC.

V gene TRBV19 combines with J gene TRBJ1-2; 7 bases fit TRBD1. Trimming removed 2 bases from V and 4 bases from J; junction bases left unmatched: 10. The CDR3 length is 16 residues. The germline CDR1 and CDR2 sequences are LNHDA and SQIVND (reference sequence). Written as DNA, the CDR3 is TGTGCCAGTAGTATAAAGGGGGCCGGGACAACCTATGGCTACACCTTC. It specifies CASSIKGAGTTYGYTF.

V usage is TRBV4-1 and J usage is TRBJ2-7; D is perhaps TRBD1 (6 bases). The V end lost 0 bases, the J end lost 1 base, and 10 bases lay between the germline ends. CDR1 is MGHRA and CDR2 is YSYEKL in the germline V gene. CDR3 length equals 15 residues. DNA of the CDR3: TGCGCCAGCAGCCAAGATTGGGGACAATCCTACGAGCAGTACTTC. This codes for CASSQDWGQSYEQYF.

This clone has more than one count but fewer than ten. The rearrangement links TRBV5-1 to TRBJ2-7; the D gene is possibly TRBD2 (6 bases). The V end was cut by 6 bases, the J end by 6 bases, with 19 bases between. The CDR3 sequence is 14 residues long. Germline CDR1 is SGHRS and CDR2 is YFSETQ. The CDR3 DNA is TGCGCCAGCAAGACCGGGACTGGGGCCCTCGAGCAGTACTTC. This codes for CASKTGTGALEQYF. Based on the CDR3 plus reference TRBV5-1 and TRBJ2-7, the full variable domain is KAGVTQTPRYLIKTRGQQVTLSCSPISGHRSVSWYQQTPGQGLQFLFEYFSETQRNKGNFPGRFSGRQFSNSRSEMNVSTLELGDSALYLCASKTGTGALEQYFGPGTRLTVT.

The rearrangement joins TRBV5-1 to TRBJ1-6; no clear D. CDR1 is SGHRS and CDR2 is YFSETQ in the germline V gene. This CDR3 has 14 amino acids. V was trimmed by 0 bases and J by 7 bases, leaving 8 bases between them. CDR3 DNA sequence: TGCGCCAGCAGCTTGGTCGGGGAGAATTCACCCCTCCACTTT. Residues: CASSLVGENSPLHF.

In its sample, this clone was seen a few times. The V and J genes are TRBV3-1 (or the pseudogene TRBV3-2) and TRBJ2-7, with 11 bases fitting TRBD2. CDR3 length equals 15 residues. Germline V CDR1 and CDR2: LGHDT, YNNKEL (reference sequence). V lost 4 bases and J lost 7; bases outside the gene matches: 9. Written as DNA, the CDR3 is TGTGCCAGCAGCCCCCATCATAGCGGGGGGGCGGAGCAGTACTTC. Amino acids: CASSPHHSGGAEQYF.

The gene calls are TRBV20-1 and TRBJ2-7; D is uncertain. The CDR3 runs 14 residues. Germline V gene lookup returns CDR1 DFQATT and CDR2 SNEGSKA (reference sequence). Trimming removed 3 bases from V and 0 bases from J, with 12 bases in between. The CDR3 DNA reads TGCAGTGCTAGTAAATACCACATCTCCTACGAGCAGTACTTC. It is translated as CSASKYHISYEQYF.

The chain joins TRBV9 to TRBJ2-1; D perhaps matches TRBD2 (6 bases). V was trimmed by 0 bases and J by 10 bases, leaving 17 bases between them. The CDR3 has 15 residues. Looked up from germline, CDR1 is SGDLS and CDR2 is YYNGEE. CDR3 bases: TGTGCCAGCAGCGTAGCTACCAAGGGGACTCCCGAGCAGTTCTTC. It is translated as CASSVATKGTPEQFF.

The rearrangement links TRBV11-2 to TRBJ1-2; D gene uncertain. Germline V lookup: CDR1 SGHAT, CDR2 FQNNGV. This CDR3 has 15 residues. V was pared by 4 bases and J by 4 bases, with 16 bases between. In DNA form, the CDR3 reads TGTGCCAGCAGCTCAGATCGAGAGGGCTTCTATGGCTACACCTTC. This sequence encodes CASSSDREGFYGYTF.

The chain joins TRBV10-3 to TRBJ1-2; D unclear. V was shortened by 0 bases and J by 2 bases, with 7 bases between the two germline ends. CDR3 length: 14 amino acids. Germline loops: CDR1 ENHRY, CDR2 SYGVKD. CDR3 amino acids: CAISESTRNYGYTF. The CDR3 region has the DNA TGTGCCATCAGTGAGTCGACACGCAACTATGGCTACACCTTC.

This clone has a single count. The rearrangement links TRBV3-1 (or the pseudogene TRBV3-2) to TRBJ2-2, with 7 nucleotides matching TRBD2. Germline V gene sequence: CDR1 LGHDT, CDR2 YNNKEL (reference sequence). This CDR3 is 14 amino acids long. V was clipped by 6 bases and J by 4 bases; unmatched bases: 5. The CDR3 loop is CASRTSRGTGELFF. DNA of the CDR3: TGTGCCAGCAGGACTAGCCGAGGCACCGGGGAGCTGTTTTTT.